The clone carrying this T cell receptor (beta chain) was picked up a small number of times. Total RNA was isolated from whole blood that had not been fractionated. TCRdb processed the 5' RACE reads anew with MiXCR; each CDR3 protein has one entry. There are over 70,000 distinct CDR3 sequences in the sample; around a sixth occur only once, and 6.8% lies in the top ten. The record originates from a study of human T cells and chemical hapten exposure. Germline assignment: CDR1 ENHRY and CDR2 SYGVKD. The CDR3 has 15 amino acids. Unmatched junction bases numbered 7, after V lost 6 bases and J lost 5 bases.

The TCR originated in a female donor in good health. The chain is built from TRBV10-3 and TRBJ2-5; TRBD2 matches at 12 bases. CDR3: CAISEGTSGPETQYF. CDR3 nucleotide sequence: TGTGCCATCAGCGAGGGGACTAGCGGGCCCGAGACCCAGTACTTC.